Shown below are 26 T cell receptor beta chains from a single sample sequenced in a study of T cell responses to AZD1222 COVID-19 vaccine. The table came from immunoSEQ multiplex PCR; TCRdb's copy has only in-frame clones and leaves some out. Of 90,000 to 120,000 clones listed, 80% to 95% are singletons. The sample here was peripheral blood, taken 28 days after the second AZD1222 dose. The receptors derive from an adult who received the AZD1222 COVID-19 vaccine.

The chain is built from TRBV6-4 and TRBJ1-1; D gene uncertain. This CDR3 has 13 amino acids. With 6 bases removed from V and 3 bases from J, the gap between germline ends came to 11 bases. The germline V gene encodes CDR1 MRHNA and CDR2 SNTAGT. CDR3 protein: CASRIRRDTEAFF. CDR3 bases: TGTGCCAGCAGAATTCGACGGGACACTGAAGCTTTCTTT.

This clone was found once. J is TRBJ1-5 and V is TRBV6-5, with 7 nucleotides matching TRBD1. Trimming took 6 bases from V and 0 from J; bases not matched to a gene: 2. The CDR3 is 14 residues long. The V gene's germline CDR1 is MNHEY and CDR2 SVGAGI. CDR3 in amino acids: CASRTGFSNQPQHF. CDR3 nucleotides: TGTGCCAGCAGGACAGGGTTTAGCAATCAGCCCCAGCATTTT.

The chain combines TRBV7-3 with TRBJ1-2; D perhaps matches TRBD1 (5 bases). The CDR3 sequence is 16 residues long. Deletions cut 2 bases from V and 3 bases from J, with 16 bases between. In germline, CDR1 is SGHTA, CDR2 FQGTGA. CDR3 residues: CASSLGYEGDYYGYTF. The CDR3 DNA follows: TGTGCCAGCAGCTTAGGCTACGAAGGGGACTACTATGGCTACACCTTC.

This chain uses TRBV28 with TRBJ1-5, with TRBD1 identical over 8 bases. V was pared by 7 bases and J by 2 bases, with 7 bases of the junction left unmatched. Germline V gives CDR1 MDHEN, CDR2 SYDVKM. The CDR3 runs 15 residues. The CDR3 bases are TGTGCCAGCAAACTTTCGGACAGGGGCAATCAGCCCCAGCATTTT. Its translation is CASKLSDRGNQPQHF. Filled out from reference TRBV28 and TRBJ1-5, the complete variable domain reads DVKVTQSSRYLVKRTGEKVFLECVQDMDHENMFWYRQDPGLGLRLIYFSYDVKMKEKGDIPEGYSVSREKKERFSLILESASTNQTSMYLCASKLSDRGNQPQHFGDGTRLSIL.

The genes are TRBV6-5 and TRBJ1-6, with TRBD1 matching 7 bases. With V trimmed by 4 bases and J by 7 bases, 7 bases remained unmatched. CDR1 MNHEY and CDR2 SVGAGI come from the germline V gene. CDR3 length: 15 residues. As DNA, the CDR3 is TGTGCCAGCAGTTCTCGGGACAGCAGAAATTCACCCCTCCACTTT. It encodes CASSSRDSRNSPLHF.

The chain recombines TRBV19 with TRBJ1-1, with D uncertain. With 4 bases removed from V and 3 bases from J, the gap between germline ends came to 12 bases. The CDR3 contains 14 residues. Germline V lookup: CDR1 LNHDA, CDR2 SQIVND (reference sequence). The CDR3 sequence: CASSKTVTDTEAFF. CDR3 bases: TGTGCCAGTAGTAAGACGGTCACGGACACTGAAGCTTTCTTT.

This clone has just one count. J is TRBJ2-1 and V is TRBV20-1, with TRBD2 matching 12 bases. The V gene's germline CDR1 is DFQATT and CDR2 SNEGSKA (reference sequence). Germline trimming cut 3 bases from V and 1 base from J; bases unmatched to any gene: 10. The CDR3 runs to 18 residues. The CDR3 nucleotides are TGCAGTGCTAGTGGGACTAGCGGGCCCCGGGGGTCCTACAATGAGCAGTTCTTC. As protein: CSASGTSGPRGSYNEQFF.

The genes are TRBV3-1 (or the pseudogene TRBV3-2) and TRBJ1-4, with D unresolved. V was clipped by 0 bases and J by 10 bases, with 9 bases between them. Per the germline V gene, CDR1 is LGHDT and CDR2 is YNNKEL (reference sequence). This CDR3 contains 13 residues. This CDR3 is CASSQDPGLKLFF. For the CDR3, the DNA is TGTGCCAGCAGCCAAGATCCTGGCTTAAAACTGTTTTTT.

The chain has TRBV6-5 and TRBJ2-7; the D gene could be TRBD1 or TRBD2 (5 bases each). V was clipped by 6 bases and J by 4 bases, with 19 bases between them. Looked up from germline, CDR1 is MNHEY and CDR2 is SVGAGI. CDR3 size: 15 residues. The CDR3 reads CASRISHMGDYEQYF. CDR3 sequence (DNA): TGTGCCAGCAGAATAAGCCACATGGGGGATTACGAGCAGTACTTC.

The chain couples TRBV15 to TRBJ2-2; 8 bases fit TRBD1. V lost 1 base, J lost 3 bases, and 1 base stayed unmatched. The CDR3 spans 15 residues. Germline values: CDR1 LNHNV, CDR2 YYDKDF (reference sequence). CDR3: CATSRGQGYTGELFF. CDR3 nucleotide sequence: TGTGCCACCAGCAGAGGACAGGGGTACACCGGGGAGCTGTTTTTT.

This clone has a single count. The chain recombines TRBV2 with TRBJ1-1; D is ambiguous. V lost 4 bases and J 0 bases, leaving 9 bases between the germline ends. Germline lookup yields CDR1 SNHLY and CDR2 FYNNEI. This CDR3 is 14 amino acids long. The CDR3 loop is CASSVSWVNTEAFF. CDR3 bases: TGTGCCAGCAGTGTTTCGTGGGTGAACACTGAAGCTTTCTTT.

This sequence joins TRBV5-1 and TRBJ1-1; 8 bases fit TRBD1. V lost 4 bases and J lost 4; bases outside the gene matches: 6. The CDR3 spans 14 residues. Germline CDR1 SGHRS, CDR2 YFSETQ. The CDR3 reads CASSMDREGTEAFF. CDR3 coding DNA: TGCGCCAGCAGCATGGACAGGGAGGGCACTGAAGCTTTCTTT.

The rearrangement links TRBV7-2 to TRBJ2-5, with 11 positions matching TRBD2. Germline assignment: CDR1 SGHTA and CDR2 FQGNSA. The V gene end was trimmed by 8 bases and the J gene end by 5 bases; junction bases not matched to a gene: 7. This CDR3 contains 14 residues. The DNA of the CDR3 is TGTGCCAGCCGTATAGCGGGAGGGGCGGAGACCCAGTACTTC. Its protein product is CASRIAGGAETQYF.

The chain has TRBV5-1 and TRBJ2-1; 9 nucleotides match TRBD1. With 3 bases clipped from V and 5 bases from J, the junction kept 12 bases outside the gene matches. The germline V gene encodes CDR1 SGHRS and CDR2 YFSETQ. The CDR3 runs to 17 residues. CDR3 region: CASSYPTFRDRDNEQFF. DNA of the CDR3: TGCGCCAGCAGCTACCCAACCTTCCGGGACAGGGACAATGAGCAGTTCTTC.

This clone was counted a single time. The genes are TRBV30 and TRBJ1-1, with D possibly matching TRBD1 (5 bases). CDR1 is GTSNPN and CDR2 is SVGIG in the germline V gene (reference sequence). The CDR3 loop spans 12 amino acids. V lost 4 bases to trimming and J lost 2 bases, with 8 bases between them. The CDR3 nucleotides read TGTGCCTGGAACAGGAAAAACACTGAAGCTTTCTTT. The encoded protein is CAWNRKNTEAFF.

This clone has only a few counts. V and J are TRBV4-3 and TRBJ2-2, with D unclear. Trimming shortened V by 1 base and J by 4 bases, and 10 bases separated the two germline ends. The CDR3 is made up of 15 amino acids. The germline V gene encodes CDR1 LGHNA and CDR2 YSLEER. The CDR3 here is CASSQGVVVTGELFF. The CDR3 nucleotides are TGCGCCAGCAGCCAAGGTGTGGTGGTCACCGGGGAGCTGTTTTTT.

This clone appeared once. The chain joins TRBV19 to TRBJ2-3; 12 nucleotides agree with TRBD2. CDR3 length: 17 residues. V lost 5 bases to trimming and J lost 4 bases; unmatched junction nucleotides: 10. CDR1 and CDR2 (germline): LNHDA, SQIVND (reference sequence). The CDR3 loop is CASSASTSGGAPDTQYF. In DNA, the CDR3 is TGTGCCAGTAGTGCTTCGACTAGCGGGGGAGCACCAGATACGCAGTATTTT.

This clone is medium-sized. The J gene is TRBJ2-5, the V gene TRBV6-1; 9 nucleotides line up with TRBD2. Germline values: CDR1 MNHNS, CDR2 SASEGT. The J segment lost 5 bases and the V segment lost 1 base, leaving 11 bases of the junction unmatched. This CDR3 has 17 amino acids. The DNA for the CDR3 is TGTGCCAGCAGTGAAGAACTAGCGGGTGGACGAGCGGAGACCCAGTACTTC. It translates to CASSEELAGGRAETQYF.

The CDR3 here is CASSSIVAGNYEQYF. The CDR3 coding sequence is TGTGCCAGCAGTTCTATCGTAGCGGGTAACTACGAGCAGTACTTC. The chain recombines TRBV6-2 or TRBV6-3 with TRBJ2-7, with 7 bases lining up with TRBD2. The junction had 9 bases not matched to a gene; V was cut back by 4 bases and J by 3 bases. Germline lookup yields CDR1 MNHEY and CDR2 SVGEGT. The CDR3 loop spans 15 amino acids.

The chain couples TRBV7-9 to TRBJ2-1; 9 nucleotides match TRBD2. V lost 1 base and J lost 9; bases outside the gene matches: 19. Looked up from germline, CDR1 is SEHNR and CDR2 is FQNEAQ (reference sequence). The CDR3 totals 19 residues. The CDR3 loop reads CASSLGPVVAREGRGEQFF. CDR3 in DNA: TGTGCCAGCAGCTTAGGTCCCGTGGTTGCGCGGGAGGGCCGGGGTGAGCAGTTCTTC. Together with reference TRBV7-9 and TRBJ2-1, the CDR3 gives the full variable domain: DTGVSQNPRHKITKRGQNVTFRCDPISEHNRLYWYRQTLGQGPEFLTYFQNEAQLEKSRLLSDRFSAERPKGSFSTLEIQRTEQGDSAMYLCASSLGPVVAREGRGEQFFGPGTRLTVL.

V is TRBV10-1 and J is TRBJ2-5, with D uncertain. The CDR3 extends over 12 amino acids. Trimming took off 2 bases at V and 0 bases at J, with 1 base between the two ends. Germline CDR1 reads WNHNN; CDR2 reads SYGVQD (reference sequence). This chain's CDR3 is CASSENQETQYF. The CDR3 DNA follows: TGCGCCAGCAGTGAGAACCAAGAGACCCAGTACTTC.

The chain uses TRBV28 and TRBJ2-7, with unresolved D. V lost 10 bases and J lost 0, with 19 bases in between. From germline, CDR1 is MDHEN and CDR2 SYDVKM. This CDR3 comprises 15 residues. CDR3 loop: CATNGDRVISYEQYF. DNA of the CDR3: TGTGCCACCAATGGGGATAGAGTAATCTCCTACGAGCAGTACTTC.

CDR3 loop: CASSGGQGAWNTEAFF. In DNA form, the CDR3 reads TGTGCCAGCAGCGGTGGACAGGGGGCCTGGAACACTGAAGCTTTCTTT. The rearrangement links TRBV5-4 to TRBJ1-1; TRBD1 aligns across 11 bases. Looked up from germline, CDR1 is SGHNT and CDR2 is YYREEE (reference sequence). This CDR3 region has 16 residues. Unmatched junction bases numbered 6, after V lost 4 bases and J lost 1 base. The full variable domain, its missing parts supplied by reference TRBV5-4 and TRBJ1-1, is ETGVTQSPTHLIKTRGQQVTLRCSSQSGHNTVSWYQQALGQGPQFIFQYYREEENGRGNFPPRFSGLQFPNYSSELNVNALELDDSALYLCASSGGQGAWNTEAFFGQGTRLTVV.

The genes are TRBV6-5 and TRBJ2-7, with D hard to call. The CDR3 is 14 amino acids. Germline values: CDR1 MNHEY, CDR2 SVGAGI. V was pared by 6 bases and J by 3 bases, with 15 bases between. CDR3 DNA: TGTGCCAGCAGCTCTTTTGGTGGAGTCTACGAGCAGTACTTC. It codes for CASSSFGGVYEQYF.

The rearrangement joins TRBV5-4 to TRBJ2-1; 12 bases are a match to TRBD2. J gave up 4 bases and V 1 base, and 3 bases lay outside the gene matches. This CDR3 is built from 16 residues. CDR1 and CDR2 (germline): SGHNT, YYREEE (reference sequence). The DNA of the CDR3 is TGTGCCAGCAGCTTGACGCTAGCGGGGGGGTACAATGAGCAGTTCTTC. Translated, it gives CASSLTLAGGYNEQFF. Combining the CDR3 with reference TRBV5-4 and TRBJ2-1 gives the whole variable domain ETGVTQSPTHLIKTRGQQVTLRCSSQSGHNTVSWYQQALGQGPQFIFQYYREEENGRGNFPPRFSGLQFPNYSSELNVNALELDDSALYLCASSLTLAGGYNEQFFGPGTRLTVL.

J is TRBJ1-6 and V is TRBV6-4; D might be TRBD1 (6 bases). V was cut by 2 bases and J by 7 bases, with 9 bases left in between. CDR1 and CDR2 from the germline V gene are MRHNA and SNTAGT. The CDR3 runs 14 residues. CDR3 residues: CASSDRDRNSPLHF. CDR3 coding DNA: TGTGCCAGCAGTGACCGCGACAGGAATTCACCCCTCCACTTT.